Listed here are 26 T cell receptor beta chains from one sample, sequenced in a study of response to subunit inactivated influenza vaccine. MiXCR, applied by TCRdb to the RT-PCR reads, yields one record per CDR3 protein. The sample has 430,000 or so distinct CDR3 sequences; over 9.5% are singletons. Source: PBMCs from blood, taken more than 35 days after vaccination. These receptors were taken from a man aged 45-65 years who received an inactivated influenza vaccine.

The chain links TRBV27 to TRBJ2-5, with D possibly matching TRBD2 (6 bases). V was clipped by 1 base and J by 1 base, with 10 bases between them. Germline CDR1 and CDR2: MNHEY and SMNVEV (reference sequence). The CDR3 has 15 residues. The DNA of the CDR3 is TGTGCCAGCAGTTTATGGGGGGATTCCCAAGAGACCCAGTACTTC. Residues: CASSLWGDSQETQYF.

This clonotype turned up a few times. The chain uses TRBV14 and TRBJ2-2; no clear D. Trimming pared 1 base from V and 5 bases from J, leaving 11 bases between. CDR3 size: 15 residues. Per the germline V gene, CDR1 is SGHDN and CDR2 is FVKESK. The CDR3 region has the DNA TGTGCCAGCAGCCAAGTCCCGGTGGGGACCGGGGAGCTGTTTTTT. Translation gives CASSQVPVGTGELFF.

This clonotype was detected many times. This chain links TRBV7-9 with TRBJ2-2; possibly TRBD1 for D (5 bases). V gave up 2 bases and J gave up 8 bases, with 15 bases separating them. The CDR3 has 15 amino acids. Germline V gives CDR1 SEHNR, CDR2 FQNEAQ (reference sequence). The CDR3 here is CASSLPLGVEGELFF. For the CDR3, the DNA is TGTGCCAGCAGCTTACCCCTAGGGGTCGAGGGGGAGCTGTTTTTT.

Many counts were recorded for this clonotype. The CDR3 loop reads CSAMTERNNQPQHF. The CDR3 DNA follows: TGCAGTGCTATGACAGAGAGGAACAATCAGCCCCAGCATTTT. The chain combines TRBV20-1 with TRBJ1-5; possibly TRBD1 for D (5 bases). V gave up 4 bases and J gave up 3 bases, with 13 bases separating them. CDR1 and CDR2 from the germline V gene are DFQATT and SNEGSKA (reference sequence). The CDR3 contains 14 residues.

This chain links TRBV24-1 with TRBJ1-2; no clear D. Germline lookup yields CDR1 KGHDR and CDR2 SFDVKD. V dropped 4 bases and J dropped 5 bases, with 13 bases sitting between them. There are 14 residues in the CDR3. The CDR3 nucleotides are TGTGCCACCAGTGACCTGCAGCTAACTTATGGCTACACCTTC. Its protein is CATSDLQLTYGYTF.

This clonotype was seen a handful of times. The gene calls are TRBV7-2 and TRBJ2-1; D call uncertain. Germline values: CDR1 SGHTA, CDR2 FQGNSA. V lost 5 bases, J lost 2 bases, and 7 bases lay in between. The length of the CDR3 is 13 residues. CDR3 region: CASSMGTYNEQFF. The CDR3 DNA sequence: TGTGCCAGCAGCATGGGTACCTACAATGAGCAGTTCTTC.

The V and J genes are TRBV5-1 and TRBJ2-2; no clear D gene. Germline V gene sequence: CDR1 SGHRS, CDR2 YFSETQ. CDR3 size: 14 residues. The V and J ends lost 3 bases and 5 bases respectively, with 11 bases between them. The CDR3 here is CASSSHVWTGELFF. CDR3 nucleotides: TGCGCCAGCAGCTCTCACGTGTGGACCGGGGAGCTGTTTTTT.

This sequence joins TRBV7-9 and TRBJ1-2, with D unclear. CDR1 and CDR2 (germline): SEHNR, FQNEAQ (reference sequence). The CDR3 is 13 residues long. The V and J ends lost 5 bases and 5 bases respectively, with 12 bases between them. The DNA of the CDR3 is TGTGCCAGCAGCCCCGAGGGCAAGTATGGCTACACCTTC. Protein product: CASSPEGKYGYTF.

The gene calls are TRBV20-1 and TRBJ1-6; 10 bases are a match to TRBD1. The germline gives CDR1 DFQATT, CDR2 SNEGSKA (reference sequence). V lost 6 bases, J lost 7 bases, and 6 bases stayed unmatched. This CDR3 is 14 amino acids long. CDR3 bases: TGCAGTGCGACGGACAGGGGGAGGAATTCACCCCTCCACTTT. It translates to CSATDRGRNSPLHF.

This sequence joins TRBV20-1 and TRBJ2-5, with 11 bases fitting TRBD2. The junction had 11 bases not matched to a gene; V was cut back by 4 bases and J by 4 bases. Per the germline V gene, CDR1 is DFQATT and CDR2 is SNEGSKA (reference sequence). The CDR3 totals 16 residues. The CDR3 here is CSAINNLAGGRETQYF. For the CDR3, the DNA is TGCAGTGCTATCAATAATCTAGCGGGAGGACGAGAGACCCAGTACTTC.

The CDR3 spells CASSLDRGYNEQFF. As DNA, the CDR3 is TGTGCCAGCAGTTTAGACAGGGGCTACAATGAGCAGTTCTTC. This rearrangement joins TRBV27 to TRBJ2-1; 8 bases agree with TRBD1. V was clipped by 2 bases and J by 3 bases; unmatched bases: 0. The CDR3 has 14 residues. Per germline, CDR1 MNHEY and CDR2 SMNVEV (reference sequence).

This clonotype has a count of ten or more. The CDR3 DNA sequence: TGTGCCAGCATGGGGGGGCCAGGGGTGATGTTTTTT. Its protein is CASMGGPGVMFF. The chain links TRBV6-5 to TRBJ1-4; a possible D gene is TRBD1 (6 bases). Germline values: CDR1 MNHEY, CDR2 SVGAGI. This CDR3 contains 12 residues. V lost 7 bases to trimming and J lost 15 bases, with 18 bases between them.

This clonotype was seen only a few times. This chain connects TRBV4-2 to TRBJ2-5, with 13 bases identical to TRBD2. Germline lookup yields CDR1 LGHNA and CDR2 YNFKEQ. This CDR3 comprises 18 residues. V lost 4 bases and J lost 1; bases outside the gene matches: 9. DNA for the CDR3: TGTGCCAGCAGCCCTCGGGGGACTAGCGGGGCCGGCCAAGAGACCCAGTACTTC. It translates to CASSPRGTSGAGQETQYF.

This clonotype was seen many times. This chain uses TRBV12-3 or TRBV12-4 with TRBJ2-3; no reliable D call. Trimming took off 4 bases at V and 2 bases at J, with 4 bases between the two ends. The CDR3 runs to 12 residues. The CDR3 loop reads CASSSPTDTQYF. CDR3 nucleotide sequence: TGTGCCAGCAGTTCGCCCACAGATACGCAGTATTTT.

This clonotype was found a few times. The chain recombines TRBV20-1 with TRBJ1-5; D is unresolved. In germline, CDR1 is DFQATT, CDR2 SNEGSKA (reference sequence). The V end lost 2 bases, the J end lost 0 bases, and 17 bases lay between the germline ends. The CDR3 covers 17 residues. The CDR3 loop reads CSARLTNPSYSNQPQHF. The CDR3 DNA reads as TGCAGTGCTAGACTGACTAATCCGAGCTATAGCAATCAGCCCCAGCATTTT.

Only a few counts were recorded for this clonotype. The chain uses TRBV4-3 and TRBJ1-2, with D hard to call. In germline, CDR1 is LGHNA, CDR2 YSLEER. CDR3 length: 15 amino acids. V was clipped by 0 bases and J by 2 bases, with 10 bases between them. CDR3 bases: TGCGCCAGCAGCCAAGATATCGTGAGAAACTATGGCTACACCTTC. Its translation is CASSQDIVRNYGYTF.

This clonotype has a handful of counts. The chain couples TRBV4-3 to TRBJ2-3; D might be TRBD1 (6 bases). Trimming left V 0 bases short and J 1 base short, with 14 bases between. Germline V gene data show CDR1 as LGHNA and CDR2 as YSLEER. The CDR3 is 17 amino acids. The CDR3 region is CASSQDRQGLRTDTQYF. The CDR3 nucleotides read TGCGCCAGCAGCCAAGATAGGCAGGGGCTTCGCACAGATACGCAGTATTTT.

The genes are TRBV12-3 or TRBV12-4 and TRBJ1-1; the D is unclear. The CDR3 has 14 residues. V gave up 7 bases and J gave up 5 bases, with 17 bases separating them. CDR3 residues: CASTLDGLGTEAFF. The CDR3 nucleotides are TGTGCCAGCACCCTGGACGGGCTGGGGACTGAAGCTTTCTTT.

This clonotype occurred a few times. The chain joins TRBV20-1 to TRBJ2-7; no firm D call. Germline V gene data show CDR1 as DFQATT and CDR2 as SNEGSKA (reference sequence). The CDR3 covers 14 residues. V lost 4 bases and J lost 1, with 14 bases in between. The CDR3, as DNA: TGCAGTGCTAAAGACATTCGTCTTTCCTACGAGCAGTACTTC. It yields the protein CSAKDIRLSYEQYF.

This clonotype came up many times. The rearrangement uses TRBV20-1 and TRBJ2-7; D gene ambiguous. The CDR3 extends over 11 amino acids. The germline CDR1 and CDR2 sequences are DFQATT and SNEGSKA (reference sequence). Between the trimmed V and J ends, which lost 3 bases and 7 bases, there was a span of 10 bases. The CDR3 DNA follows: TGCAGTGCTAGTAACCTTTGGGAGCAGTACTTC. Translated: CSASNLWEQYF.

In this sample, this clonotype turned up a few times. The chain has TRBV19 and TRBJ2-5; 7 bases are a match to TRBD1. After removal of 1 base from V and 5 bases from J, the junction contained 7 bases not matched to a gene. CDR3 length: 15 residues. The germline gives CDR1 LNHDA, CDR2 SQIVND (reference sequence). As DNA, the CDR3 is TGTGCCAGTAGTATAGGACAGGGCCTGCTGGAGACCCAGTACTTC. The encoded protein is CASSIGQGLLETQYF.

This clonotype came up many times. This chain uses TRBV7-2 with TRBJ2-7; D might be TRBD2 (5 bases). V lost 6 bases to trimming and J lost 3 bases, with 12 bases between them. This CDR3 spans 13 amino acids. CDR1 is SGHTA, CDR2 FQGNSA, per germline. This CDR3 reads CASSYFRDYEQYF. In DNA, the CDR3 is TGTGCCAGCAGTTACTTCCGGGACTACGAGCAGTACTTC.

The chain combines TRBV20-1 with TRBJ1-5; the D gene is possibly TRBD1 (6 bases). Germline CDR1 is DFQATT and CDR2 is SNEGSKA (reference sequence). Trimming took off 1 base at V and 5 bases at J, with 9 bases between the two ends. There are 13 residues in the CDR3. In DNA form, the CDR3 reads TGCAGTGCTAGAGCGGGGGCTTATCAGCCCCAGCATTTT. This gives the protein CSARAGAYQPQHF.

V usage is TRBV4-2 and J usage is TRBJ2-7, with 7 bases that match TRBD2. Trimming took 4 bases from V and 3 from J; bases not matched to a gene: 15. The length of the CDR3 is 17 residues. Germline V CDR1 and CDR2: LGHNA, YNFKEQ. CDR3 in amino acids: CASSLTPKRGIYYEQYF. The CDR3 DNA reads TGTGCCAGCAGCCTAACTCCTAAGCGGGGTATCTACTACGAGCAGTACTTC.

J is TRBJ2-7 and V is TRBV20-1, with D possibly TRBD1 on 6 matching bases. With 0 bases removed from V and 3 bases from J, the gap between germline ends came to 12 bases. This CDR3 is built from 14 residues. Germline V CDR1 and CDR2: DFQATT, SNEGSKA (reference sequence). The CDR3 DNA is TGCAGTGCTAGAGATACCGGGACACTCTACGAGCAGTACTTC. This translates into CSARDTGTLYEQYF.

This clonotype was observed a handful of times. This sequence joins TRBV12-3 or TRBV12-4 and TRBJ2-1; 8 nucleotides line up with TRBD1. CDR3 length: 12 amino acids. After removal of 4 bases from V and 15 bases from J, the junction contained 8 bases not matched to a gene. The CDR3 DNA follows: TGTGCCAGCAGTTCCGGACAGGGCCCACCGTTCTTC. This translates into CASSSGQGPPFF.